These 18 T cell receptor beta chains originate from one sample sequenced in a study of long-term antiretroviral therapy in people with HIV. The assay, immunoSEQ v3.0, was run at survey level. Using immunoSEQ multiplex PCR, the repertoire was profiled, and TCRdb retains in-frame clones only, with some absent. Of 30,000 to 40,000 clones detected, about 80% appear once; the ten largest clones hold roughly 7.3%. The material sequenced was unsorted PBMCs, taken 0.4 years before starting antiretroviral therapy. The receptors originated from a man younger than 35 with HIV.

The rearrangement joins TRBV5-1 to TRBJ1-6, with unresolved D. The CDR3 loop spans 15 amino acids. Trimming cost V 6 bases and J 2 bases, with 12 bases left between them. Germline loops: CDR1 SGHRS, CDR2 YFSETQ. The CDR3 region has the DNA TGCGCCAGCACCCAGATCGCCCCCTATAATTCACCCCTCCACTTT. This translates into CASTQIAPYNSPLHF. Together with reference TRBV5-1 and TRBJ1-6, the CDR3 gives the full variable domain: KAGVTQTPRYLIKTRGQQVTLSCSPISGHRSVSWYQQTPGQGLQFLFEYFSETQRNKGNFPGRFSGRQFSNSRSEMNVSTLELGDSALYLCASTQIAPYNSPLHFGNGTRLTVT.

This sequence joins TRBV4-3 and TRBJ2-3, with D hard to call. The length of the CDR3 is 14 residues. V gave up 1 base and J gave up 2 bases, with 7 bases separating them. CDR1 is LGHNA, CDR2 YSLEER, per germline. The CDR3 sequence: CASSQARLTDTQYF. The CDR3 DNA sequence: TGCGCCAGCAGCCAAGCCCGGCTCACAGATACGCAGTATTTT.

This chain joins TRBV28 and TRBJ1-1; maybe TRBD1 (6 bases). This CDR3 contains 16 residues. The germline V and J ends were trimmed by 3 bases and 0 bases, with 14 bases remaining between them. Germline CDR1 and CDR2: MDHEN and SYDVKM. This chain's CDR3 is CASSFPTGIMNTEAFF. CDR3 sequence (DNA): TGTGCCAGCAGTTTCCCGACAGGCATCATGAACACTGAAGCTTTCTTT.

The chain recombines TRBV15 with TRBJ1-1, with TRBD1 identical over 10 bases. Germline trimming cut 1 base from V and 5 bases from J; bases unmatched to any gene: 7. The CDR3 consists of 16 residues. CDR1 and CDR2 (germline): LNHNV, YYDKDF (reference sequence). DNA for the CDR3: TGTGCCACCAGCAGAGGACAGGGGGCATTATTGACTGAAGCTTTCTTT. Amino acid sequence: CATSRGQGALLTEAFF.

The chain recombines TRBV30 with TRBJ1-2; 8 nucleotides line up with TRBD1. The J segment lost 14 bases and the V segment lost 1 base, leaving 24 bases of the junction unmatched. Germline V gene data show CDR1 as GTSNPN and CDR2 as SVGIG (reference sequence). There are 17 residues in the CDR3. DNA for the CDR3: TGTGCCTGGAGTGATAGGGACAGGCGGCAAAGAGGGATCTGGGGGACCTTC. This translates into CAWSDRDRRQRGIWGTF. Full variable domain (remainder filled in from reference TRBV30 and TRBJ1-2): SQTIHQWPATLVQPVGSPLSLECTVEGTSNPNLYWYRQAAGRGLQLLFYSVGIGQISSEVPQNLSASRPQDRQFILSSKKLLLSDSGFYLCAWSDRDRRQRGIWGTFGSGTRLTVV.

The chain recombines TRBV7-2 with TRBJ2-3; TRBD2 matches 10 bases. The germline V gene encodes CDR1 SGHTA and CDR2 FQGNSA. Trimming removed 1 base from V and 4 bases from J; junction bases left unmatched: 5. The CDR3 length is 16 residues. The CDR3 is CASSLGGLASSDTQYF. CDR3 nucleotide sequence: TGTGCCAGCAGCTTAGGGGGACTAGCGAGCTCAGATACGCAGTATTTT.

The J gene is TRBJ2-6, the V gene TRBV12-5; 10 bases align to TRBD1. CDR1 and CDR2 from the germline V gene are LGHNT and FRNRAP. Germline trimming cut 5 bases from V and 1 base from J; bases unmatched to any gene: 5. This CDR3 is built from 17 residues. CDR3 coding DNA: TGTGCTAGTGGTACGCCGGGACAGGGGTCTGGGGCCAACGTCCTGACTTTC. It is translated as CASGTPGQGSGANVLTF.

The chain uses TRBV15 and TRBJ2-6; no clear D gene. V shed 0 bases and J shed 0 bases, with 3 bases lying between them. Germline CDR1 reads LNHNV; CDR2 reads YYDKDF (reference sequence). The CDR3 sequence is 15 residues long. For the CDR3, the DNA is TGTGCCACCAGCAGAGACAACTCTGGGGCCAACGTCCTGACTTTC. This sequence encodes CATSRDNSGANVLTF.

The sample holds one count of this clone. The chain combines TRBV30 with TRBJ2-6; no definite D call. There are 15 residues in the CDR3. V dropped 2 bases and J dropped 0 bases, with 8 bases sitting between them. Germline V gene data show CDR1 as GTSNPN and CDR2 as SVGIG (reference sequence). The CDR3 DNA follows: TGTGCCTGGAGTCCGGTAAGCTCTGGGGCCAACGTCCTGACTTTC. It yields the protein CAWSPVSSGANVLTF.

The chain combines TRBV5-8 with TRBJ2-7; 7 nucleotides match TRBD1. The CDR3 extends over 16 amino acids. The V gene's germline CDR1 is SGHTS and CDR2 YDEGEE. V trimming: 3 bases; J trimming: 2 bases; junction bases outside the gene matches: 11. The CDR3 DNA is TGTGCCAGCAGCTCCTCGACAGGGTTCGCCGCCTACGAGCAGTACTTC. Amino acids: CASSSSTGFAAYEQYF.

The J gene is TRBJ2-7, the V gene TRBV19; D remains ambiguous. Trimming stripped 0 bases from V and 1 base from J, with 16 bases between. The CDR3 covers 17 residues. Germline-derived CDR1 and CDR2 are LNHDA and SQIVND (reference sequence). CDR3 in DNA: TGTGCCAGTAGTATAGACTCGAGTCCTACCCTATCCTACGAGCAGTACTTC. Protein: CASSIDSSPTLSYEQYF. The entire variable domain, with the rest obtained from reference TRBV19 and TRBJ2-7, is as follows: DGGITQSPKYLFRKEGQNVTLSCEQNLNHDAMYWYRQDPGQGLRLIYYSQIVNDFQKGDIAEGYSVSREKKESFPLTVTSAQKNPTAFYLCASSIDSSPTLSYEQYFGPGTRLTVT.

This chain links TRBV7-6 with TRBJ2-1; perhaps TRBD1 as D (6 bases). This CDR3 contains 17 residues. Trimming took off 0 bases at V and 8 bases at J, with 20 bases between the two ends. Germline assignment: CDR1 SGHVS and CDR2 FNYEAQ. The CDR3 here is CASSLALGAPTGDEQFF. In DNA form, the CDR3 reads TGTGCCAGCAGCTTAGCCTTGGGGGCTCCTACCGGCGATGAGCAGTTCTTC.

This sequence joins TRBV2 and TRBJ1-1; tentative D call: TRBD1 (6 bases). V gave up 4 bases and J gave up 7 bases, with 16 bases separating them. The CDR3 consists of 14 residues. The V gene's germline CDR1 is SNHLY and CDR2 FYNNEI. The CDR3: CASSGFRGPGEAFF. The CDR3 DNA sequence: TGTGCCAGCAGTGGCTTCAGGGGACCGGGTGAAGCTTTCTTT. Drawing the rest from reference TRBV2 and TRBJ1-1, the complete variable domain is EPEVTQTPSHQVTQMGQEVILRCVPISNHLYFYWYRQILGQKVEFLVSFYNNEISEKSEIFDDQFSVERPDGSNFTLKIRSTKLEDSAMYFCASSGFRGPGEAFFGQGTRLTVV.

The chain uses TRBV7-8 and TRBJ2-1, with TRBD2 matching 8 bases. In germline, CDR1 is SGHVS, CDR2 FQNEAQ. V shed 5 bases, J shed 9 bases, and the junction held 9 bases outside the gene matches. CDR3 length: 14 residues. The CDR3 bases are TGTGCCAGCAGCCCACCGGGACTAGACGTTGAGCAGTTCTTC. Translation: CASSPPGLDVEQFF. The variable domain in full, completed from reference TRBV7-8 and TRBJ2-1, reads GAGVSQSPRYKVAKRGQDVALRCDPISGHVSLFWYQQALGQGPEFLTYFQNEAQLDKSGLPSDRFFAERPEGSVSTLKIQRTQQEDSAVYLCASSPPGLDVEQFFGPGTRLTVL.

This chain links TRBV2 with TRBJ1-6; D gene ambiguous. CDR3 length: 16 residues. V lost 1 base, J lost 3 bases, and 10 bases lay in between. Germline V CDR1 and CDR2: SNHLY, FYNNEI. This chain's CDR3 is CASSEDPPIYNSPLHF. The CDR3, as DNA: TGTGCCAGCAGTGAAGATCCCCCTATCTATAATTCACCCCTCCACTTT.

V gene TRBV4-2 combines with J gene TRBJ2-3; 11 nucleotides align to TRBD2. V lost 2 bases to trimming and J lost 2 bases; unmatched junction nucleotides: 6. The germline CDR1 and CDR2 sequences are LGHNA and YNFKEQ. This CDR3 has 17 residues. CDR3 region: CASSQTGLADITDTQYF. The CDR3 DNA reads TGTGCCAGCAGCCAAACGGGACTAGCGGATATCACAGATACGCAGTATTTT.

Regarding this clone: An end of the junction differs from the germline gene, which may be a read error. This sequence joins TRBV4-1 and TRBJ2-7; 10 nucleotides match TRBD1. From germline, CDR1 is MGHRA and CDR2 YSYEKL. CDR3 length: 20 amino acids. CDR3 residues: CASSQRFMGQGNAGRYKQYF. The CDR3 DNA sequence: TGCGCCAGCAGCCAAAGGTTCATGGGACAGGGGAACGCCGGACGCTACAAGCAGTACTTC.

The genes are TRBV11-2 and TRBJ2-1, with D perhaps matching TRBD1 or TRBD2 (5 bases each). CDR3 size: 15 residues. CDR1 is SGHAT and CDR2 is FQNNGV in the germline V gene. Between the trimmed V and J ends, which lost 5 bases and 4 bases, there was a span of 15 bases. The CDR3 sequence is CASSHRQRYYNEQFF. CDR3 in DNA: TGTGCCAGCAGCCACCGACAGCGGTATTACAATGAGCAGTTCTTC.